The 15 T cell receptor beta chains below all came from one sample that was sequenced in a study of blood T cell repertoires in COVID-19. Profiled with immunoSEQ multiplex PCR; TCRdb holds only in-frame clones, not every one. The sample shows 250,000 or so clones, about 91% of them seen only once. Sequencing used PBMCs or T cells enriched from blood (not recorded which). These receptors were taken from a man in his forties who had been exposed to COVID-19.

The chain combines TRBV27 with TRBJ1-1, with D maybe TRBD1 (5 bases). Germline assignment: CDR1 MNHEY and CDR2 SMNVEV (reference sequence). This CDR3 contains 14 residues. V was pared by 6 bases and J by 3 bases, with 14 bases between. CDR3 in amino acids: CASSPVAGYTEAFF. CDR3 nucleotides: TGTGCCAGCAGCCCGGTCGCAGGGTACACTGAAGCTTTCTTT.

The V and J genes are TRBV28 and TRBJ1-3; the D is unclear. The germline CDR1 and CDR2 sequences are MDHEN and SYDVKM. V lost 5 bases and J 4 bases, leaving 6 bases between the germline ends. The CDR3 consists of 12 residues. CDR3 DNA: TGTGCCAGCAGTCCTCTAGGAAACACCATATATTTT. Amino acids: CASSPLGNTIYF. Supplemented by reference TRBV28 and TRBJ1-3, the full variable domain reads DVKVTQSSRYLVKRTGEKVFLECVQDMDHENMFWYRQDPGLGLRLIYFSYDVKMKEKGDIPEGYSVSREKKERFSLILESASTNQTSMYLCASSPLGNTIYFGEGSWLTVV.

The chain combines TRBV4-1 with TRBJ1-2; possible D gene TRBD1, 6 bases. V shed 1 base and J shed 4 bases, with 10 bases lying between them. Germline CDR1 MGHRA, CDR2 YSYEKL. This CDR3 is 14 amino acids long. In nucleotides, the CDR3 is TGCGCCAGCAGCCAAGGACAGGCCTTCTATGGCTACACCTTC. It encodes CASSQGQAFYGYTF.

This clone showed up just once. This chain uses TRBV6-6 with TRBJ2-7, with TRBD1 identical over 7 bases. This CDR3 has 14 amino acids. The germline V gene has CDR1 MNHNY and CDR2 SVGAGI (reference sequence). With V trimmed by 5 bases and J by 2 bases, 6 bases remained unmatched. The CDR3 nucleotides read TGTGCCAGCAGTCCCCGACAGGGAGCCTACGAGCAGTACTTC. This translates into CASSPRQGAYEQYF.

This sequence joins TRBV3-1 (or the pseudogene TRBV3-2) and TRBJ2-3; 9 bases are a match to TRBD2. The ends lost 1 base at V and 3 bases at J; junction bases unmatched: 2. The germline V gene has CDR1 LGHDT and CDR2 YNNKEL (reference sequence). The CDR3 is 15 amino acids. The CDR3: CASSQGLAGTDTQYF. The CDR3 DNA sequence: TGTGCCAGCAGCCAAGGCCTAGCGGGAACAGATACGCAGTATTTT.

The CDR3 nucleotides are TGTGCCAGTAGGGGACAGGGGGCGGGAACTGAAGCTTTCTTT. Protein product: CASRGQGAGTEAFF. This sequence joins TRBV19 and TRBJ1-1; 12 nucleotides line up with TRBD1. CDR3 size: 14 residues. The V and J ends lost 6 bases and 5 bases, in that order; junction bases with no gene match: 4. CDR1 and CDR2 from the germline V gene are LNHDA and SQIVND (reference sequence).

This chain joins TRBV19 and TRBJ2-7; perhaps TRBD2 as D (6 bases). Trimming took 3 bases from V and 0 from J, leaving 9 bases between them. This CDR3 spans 14 amino acids. Germline V gives CDR1 LNHDA, CDR2 SQIVND (reference sequence). CDR3 sequence reads: CASSIASASYEQYF. The CDR3 nucleotides are TGTGCCAGTAGTATCGCTAGCGCCTCCTACGAGCAGTACTTC.

The V and J genes are TRBV29-1 and TRBJ1-2, with TRBD1 identical over 9 bases. This CDR3 contains 14 residues. V was pared by 6 bases and J by 4 bases, with 9 bases of the junction left unmatched. CDR1 SQVTM and CDR2 ANQGSEA come from the germline V gene. Written as DNA, the CDR3 is TGCAGCGTCACAAGTCCGGGACAGGGCTATGGCTACACCTTC. Protein sequence: CSVTSPGQGYGYTF.

The chain is built from TRBV24-1 and TRBJ2-1; TRBD2 might be the D (5 bases). Deletions cut 4 bases from V and 14 bases from J, with 17 bases between. The CDR3 sequence is 13 residues long. Germline loops: CDR1 KGHDR, CDR2 SFDVKD. The CDR3 nucleotides are TGTGCCACCAGTGAATCGGGTTTCACTAGAGAGTTCTTC. It translates to CATSESGFTREFF.

This sequence joins TRBV5-4 and TRBJ1-2, with TRBD1 identical over 7 bases. V lost 7 bases, J lost 5 bases, and 8 bases stayed unmatched. The CDR3 extends over 13 amino acids. Per germline, CDR1 SGHNT and CDR2 YYREEE (reference sequence). The CDR3 loop is CASFKPGQYGYTF. In DNA form, the CDR3 reads TGTGCCAGCTTTAAACCGGGACAGTATGGCTACACCTTC.

This chain connects TRBV4-2 to TRBJ2-1, with a tentative D call TRBD2 (6 bases). From germline, CDR1 is LGHNA and CDR2 YNFKEQ. V was trimmed by 0 bases and J by 1 base, leaving 10 bases between them. The CDR3 has 16 amino acids. The chain's CDR3 is CASSQDSAGSYNEQFF. The CDR3 region has the DNA TGTGCCAGCAGCCAAGATAGCGCGGGGTCCTACAATGAGCAGTTCTTC.

The chain joins TRBV19 to TRBJ2-7; D ambiguous. V was shortened by 5 bases and J by 3 bases, with 14 bases between the two germline ends. Per germline, CDR1 LNHDA and CDR2 SQIVND (reference sequence). This CDR3 has 14 amino acids. The CDR3 protein is CASSAPRGSYEQYF. CDR3 in DNA: TGTGCCAGTAGTGCACCTCGCGGCAGCTACGAGCAGTACTTC.

The rearrangement uses TRBV5-1 and TRBJ2-1, with 13 bases lining up with TRBD2. Germline V gene data show CDR1 as SGHRS and CDR2 as YFSETQ. Germline trimming cut 0 bases from V and 7 bases from J; bases unmatched to any gene: 4. CDR3 size: 16 residues. The CDR3 sequence: CASSLARTSGRNEQFF. The CDR3 DNA sequence: TGCGCCAGCAGCTTGGCCCGGACTAGCGGGAGAAATGAGCAGTTCTTC. The whole variable domain, remainder taken from reference TRBV5-1 and TRBJ2-1, is KAGVTQTPRYLIKTRGQQVTLSCSPISGHRSVSWYQQTPGQGLQFLFEYFSETQRNKGNFPGRFSGRQFSNSRSEMNVSTLELGDSALYLCASSLARTSGRNEQFFGPGTRLTVL.

The J gene is TRBJ2-2, the V gene TRBV11-1, with 7 bases lining up with TRBD2. Germline loops: CDR1 SGHAT, CDR2 FQDESV (reference sequence). The CDR3 spans 15 residues. Trimming cost V 4 bases and J 3 bases; bases outside gene matches: 5. For the CDR3, the DNA is TGTGCCAGCAGCTCACGTGGGGGGGACACCGGGGAGCTGTTTTTT. Protein sequence: CASSSRGGDTGELFF.

The rearrangement uses TRBV9 and TRBJ1-2, with TRBD1 matching over 7 bases. Germline loops: CDR1 SGDLS, CDR2 YYNGEE. This CDR3 has 17 residues. The V gene end was trimmed by 3 bases and the J gene end by 7 bases; junction bases not matched to a gene: 18. The CDR3: CASSGWDKGTGVSGYTF. DNA of the CDR3: TGTGCCAGCAGCGGTTGGGATAAGGGCACAGGGGTCAGTGGCTACACCTTC.